Below are 10 T cell receptor beta chains sequenced from a single sample in a study of CD8+CD57+ T cells in acquired aplastic anemia. All patients picked for sequencing had shown, by flow cytometry, an expansion of CD8+CD57+ cells. TCR beta VDJ and CDR3 profiling used genomic DNA as template. TCRdb re-called the reads through MiXCR, storing one row per CDR3 protein. The table has around 150,000 distinct CDR3 sequences, 70% to 80% seen once. Sequencing was done on a sample of sorted CD4+, CD8+, or CD8+CD57+ T cells (not recorded which) from PBMCs. All receptors derive from a human donor with aplastic anemia.

This clonotype came up a few times. CDR3 DNA: TGTGCCACCAGTTCGGCCACAGATACGCAGTATTTT. Protein: CATSSATDTQYF. The chain employs TRBV24-1 and TRBJ2-3; D not certain. Trimming removed 6 bases at V and 2 bases at J, with 5 bases between. CDR1 KGHDR and CDR2 SFDVKD come from the germline V gene. The CDR3 spans 12 residues.

The chain employs TRBV7-9 and TRBJ1-2; 10 nucleotides line up with TRBD1. V lost 6 bases to trimming and J lost 5 bases; unmatched junction nucleotides: 6. Germline CDR1 SEHNR, CDR2 FQNEAQ (reference sequence). The CDR3 spans 14 residues. As DNA, the CDR3 is TGTGCCAGCAGTTACGACAGGGGGCAATATGGCTACACCTTC. It yields the protein CASSYDRGQYGYTF.

The chain links TRBV19 to TRBJ2-7; TRBD1 aligns across 9 bases. This CDR3 is built from 15 residues. V shed 6 bases and J 3 bases; nucleotides not matched to a gene: 9. The V gene's germline CDR1 is LNHDA and CDR2 SQIVND (reference sequence). The CDR3 DNA reads TGTGCCAGTAGGGAACAGGGGGCCCTAAACTACGAGCAGTACTTC. Amino acid sequence: CASREQGALNYEQYF.

The rearrangement uses TRBV7-3 and TRBJ2-3; 9 nucleotides match TRBD1. CDR3 length: 16 residues. CDR1 and CDR2 (germline): SGHTA, FQGTGA. With V trimmed by 5 bases and J by 2 bases, 8 bases remained unmatched. This CDR3 reads CASSRQGGTHTDTQYF. In DNA, the CDR3 is TGTGCCAGCAGCCGACAGGGGGGGACCCACACAGATACGCAGTATTTT.

The chain links TRBV2 to TRBJ2-7; TRBD1 matches 10 bases. Germline V gene data show CDR1 as SNHLY and CDR2 as FYNNEI. The CDR3 totals 18 residues. Germline trimming cut 4 bases from V and 3 bases from J; bases unmatched to any gene: 15. CDR3 loop: CASSAAPTTGGDYYEQYF. The CDR3 nucleotides read TGTGCCAGCAGTGCAGCCCCCACGACAGGGGGCGATTACTACGAGCAGTACTTC.

The CDR3 region has the DNA TGCAGCGTTGAAGGAGGGGGCGACCAGGGCACTGAAGCTTTCTTT. It translates to CSVEGGGDQGTEAFF. The chain carries TRBV29-1 and TRBJ1-1; 7 nucleotides align to TRBD1. The J segment lost 4 bases and the V segment lost 1 base, leaving 9 bases of the junction unmatched. The CDR3 length is 15 residues. CDR1 is SQVTM, CDR2 ANQGSEA, per germline.

This clonotype was counted a few times. This chain uses TRBV24-1 with TRBJ1-5; 10 bases align to TRBD1. Germline lookup yields CDR1 KGHDR and CDR2 SFDVKD. V was clipped by 5 bases and J by 5 bases; unmatched bases: 11. CDR3 length: 17 residues. This CDR3 reads CATSAPPGQGIYQPQHF. CDR3 nucleotide sequence: TGTGCCACCAGTGCCCCTCCGGGACAGGGGATCTATCAGCCCCAGCATTTT.

This clonotype was seen a few times. The chain is built from TRBV20-1 and TRBJ2-1, with D possibly TRBD1 on 6 matching bases. This CDR3 is built from 12 residues. Germline V gene sequence: CDR1 DFQATT, CDR2 SNEGSKA (reference sequence). V lost 3 bases and J lost 9, with 12 bases in between. The CDR3 nucleotides are TGCAGTGCTAGTGGGACAACACTTGAGCAGTTCTTC. Its translation: CSASGTTLEQFF.

This chain joins TRBV7-6 and TRBJ2-2; 7 nucleotides agree with TRBD1. V shed 1 base, J shed 5 bases, and the junction held 4 bases outside the gene matches. The germline V gene has CDR1 SGHVS and CDR2 FNYEAQ. This CDR3 is built from 15 residues. This CDR3 is CASSLDGQATGELFF. CDR3 DNA: TGTGCCAGCAGCTTAGATGGACAGGCGACCGGGGAGCTGTTTTTT.

This clonotype was recorded only once. This sequence joins TRBV9 and TRBJ2-1; 7 bases fit TRBD2. The CDR3 is 14 residues long. CDR1 and CDR2 (germline): SGDLS, YYNGEE. V shed 0 bases, J shed 5 bases, and the junction held 2 bases outside the gene matches. Here the CDR3 reads CASSVDRGDNEQFF. Here the CDR3 DNA reads TGTGCCAGCAGCGTAGACCGGGGGGACAATGAGCAGTTCTTC.